These 30 T cell receptor beta chains were all obtained from the same sample, sequenced in a study of human T cells and chemical hapten exposure (dated by TCRdb to 2020 to 2023). This specimen's time point label, per the study, means: patch test 2, 6 weeks after DPC sensitization. Read against the paper, the sample's treatment or condition label means: therapeutic diphenylcyclopropenone sensitization with weekly scalp DPC. Libraries were made using RACE. The listed sequencing device is NextSeq 500. TCRdb applied fastp at Q25 and MiXCR to the public reads, then kept only in-frame beta chains. Each entry is one CDR3 protein sequence, shown with its most common DNA and genes. Here the sample has approximately 350,000 distinct CDR3 sequences; under 6.5% occur a single time. The ten largest clones add up to around 6% of the sample. This material consisted of whole blood, taken in connection with sensitization to the hapten diphenylcyclopropenone (DPC). The receptor source for this set is a woman aged 18-35 years with alopecia areata. Some clones in this sample may be carry-over from other donors' samples.

The chain is built from TRBV4-2 and TRBJ1-5; D remains unclear. V shed 0 bases and J shed 2 bases, with 5 bases lying between them. CDR1 is LGHNA, CDR2 YNFKEQ, per germline. The CDR3 has 14 amino acids. The CDR3 DNA sequence: TGTGCCAGCAGCCAAGAAGGTGGCAATCAGCCCCAGCATTTT. It yields the protein CASSQEGGNQPQHF.

This clonotype appeared a few times. The chain is built from TRBV15 and TRBJ1-4, with 10 positions matching TRBD1. V trimming: 4 bases; J trimming: 8 bases; junction bases outside the gene matches: 4. The length of the CDR3 is 14 residues. Germline V gives CDR1 LNHNV, CDR2 YYDKDF (reference sequence). In DNA form, the CDR3 reads TGTGCCACCAGCACCGGGACAGGGGACGAAAAACTGTTTTTT. Its translation is CATSTGTGDEKLFF.

The CDR3 DNA reads as TGTGCCAGCAGCCTAATAGGCCCGAGGGATACGCAGTATTTT. It specifies CASSLIGPRDTQYF. The rearrangement links TRBV7-2 to TRBJ2-3; D call uncertain. This CDR3 has 14 residues. Germline CDR1 is SGHTA and CDR2 is FQGNSA. V was shortened by 5 bases and J by 6 bases, with 15 bases between the two germline ends. The entire variable domain, with the rest obtained from reference TRBV7-2 and TRBJ2-3, is as follows: GAGVSQSPSNKVTEKGKDVELRCDPISGHTALYWYRQSLGQGLEFLIYFQGNSAPDKSGLPSDRFSAERTGGSVSTLTIQRTQQEDSAVYLCASSLIGPRDTQYFGPGTRLTVL.

This clonotype was observed a few times. CDR3 sequence (DNA): TGTGCCAGCAGCCAAGACATCAGTATCTACGAGCAGTACTTC. Its translation: CASSQDISIYEQYF. The V gene is TRBV3-1, the J gene TRBJ2-7; D remains ambiguous. This CDR3 has 14 amino acids. The V gene lost 0 bases and the J gene lost 3 bases, with 9 bases spanning the gap. CDR1 is LGHDT, CDR2 YNNKEL, per germline (reference sequence).

V gene TRBV28 combines with J gene TRBJ2-7; TRBD1 aligns across 9 bases. The CDR3 length is 14 residues. CDR1 and CDR2 (germline): MDHEN, SYDVKM. Trimming removed 5 bases from V and 4 bases from J; junction bases left unmatched: 6. The CDR3 loop reads CASSTYRGPYEQYF. In DNA form, the CDR3 reads TGTGCCAGCAGTACATACAGGGGGCCTTACGAGCAGTACTTC.

The V call is TRBV5-1, the J call TRBJ2-5; 12 nucleotides agree with TRBD2. Trimming took 4 bases from V and 5 from J; bases not matched to a gene: 12. Germline V gene sequence: CDR1 SGHRS, CDR2 YFSETQ. This CDR3 has 17 residues. CDR3 nucleotide sequence: TGCGCCAGCAGCACAACTAGCGGGGGGCCTCGAATGGAGACCCAGTACTTC. Translating it yields CASSTTSGGPRMETQYF. The variable domain in full, with the rest retrieved from reference TRBV5-1 and TRBJ2-5, is KAGVTQTPRYLIKTRGQQVTLSCSPISGHRSVSWYQQTPGQGLQFLFEYFSETQRNKGNFPGRFSGRQFSNSRSEMNVSTLELGDSALYLCASSTTSGGPRMETQYFGPGTRLLVL.

This clonotype was counted many times. The chain carries TRBV6-2 or TRBV6-3 and TRBJ1-5, with D unclear. Trimming stripped 2 bases from V and 0 bases from J, with 14 bases between. Germline CDR1 and CDR2: MNHEY and SVGEGT. This CDR3 is built from 17 residues. CDR3 residues: CASSYVPGVGSNQPQHF. For the CDR3, the DNA is TGTGCCAGCAGTTACGTCCCTGGAGTTGGTAGCAATCAGCCCCAGCATTTT.

This clonotype has a count of ten or more. This chain uses TRBV11-2 with TRBJ1-2; D is unresolved. This CDR3 comprises 13 residues. V lost 5 bases and J 4 bases, leaving 11 bases between the germline ends. The germline V gene encodes CDR1 SGHAT and CDR2 FQNNGV. CDR3 sequence: CASSPEASYGYTF. In nucleotides, the CDR3 is TGTGCCAGCAGCCCAGAGGCGAGCTATGGCTACACCTTC.

This clonotype has just a few counts. V gene TRBV7-2 combines with J gene TRBJ2-5; TRBD1 agrees at 7 bases. CDR1 SGHTA and CDR2 FQGNSA come from the germline V gene. Trimming removed 5 bases from V and 3 bases from J; junction bases left unmatched: 6. This CDR3 region has 14 residues. CDR3 in DNA: TGTGCCAGCAGCCGTTATACAGGGGAAGAGACCCAGTACTTC. This translates into CASSRYTGEETQYF.

This clonotype was seen many times. This chain uses TRBV29-1 with TRBJ2-7; 9 nucleotides align to TRBD1. The CDR3 contains 14 residues. V shed 8 bases, J shed 6 bases, and the junction held 14 bases outside the gene matches. Germline V gene data show CDR1 as SQVTM and CDR2 as ANQGSEA. In DNA form, the CDR3 reads TGCAGCACTTCCCCGGACAGGGGCTCCAGCGAGCAGTACTTC. Translating gives CSTSPDRGSSEQYF.

Comment on this clonotype: The junction departs from germline at one end; a sequencing error may be responsible. V gene TRBV16 combines with J gene TRBJ2-7, with D possibly TRBD1 on 6 matching bases. CDR1 is KGHSY and CDR2 is FQNENV in the germline V gene. This CDR3 spans 15 amino acids. CDR3 in amino acids: CATSQRGLSSYEQYF. In DNA, the CDR3 is TGTGCCACCAGCCAAAGGGGGTTGAGCTCCTACGAGCAGTACTTC. Supplemented by reference TRBV16 and TRBJ2-7, the full variable domain reads GEEVAQTPKHLVRGEGQKAKLYCAPIKGHSYVFWYQQVLKNEFKFLISFQNENVFDETGMPKERFSAKCLPNSPCSLEIQATKLEDSAVYFCATSQRGLSSYEQYFGPGTRLTVT.

This clonotype was observed many times. This chain links TRBV9 with TRBJ1-2; D is possibly TRBD1 (5 bases). V was cut by 0 bases and J by 0 bases, with 9 bases left in between. This CDR3 has 15 amino acids. In germline, CDR1 is SGDLS, CDR2 YYNGEE. This CDR3 is CASSVDDSPNYGYTF. CDR3 bases: TGTGCCAGCAGCGTAGACGACAGCCCTAACTATGGCTACACCTTC.

This clonotype has only a few counts. The genes are TRBV27 and TRBJ1-1; no firm D call. CDR3 length: 13 residues. The germline CDR1 and CDR2 sequences are MNHEY and SMNVEV (reference sequence). The ends were cut back, 5 bases at V and 6 bases at J, with 13 bases in the middle. The CDR3 nucleotides are TGTGCCAGCAGTCCGGGTCTCGGGTCTGAAGCTTTCTTT. This sequence encodes CASSPGLGSEAFF.

This clonotype was detected only a few times. The J gene is TRBJ2-3, the V gene TRBV6-2 or TRBV6-3; TRBD2 agrees at 14 bases. From germline, CDR1 is MNHEY and CDR2 SVGEGT. The V segment lost 2 bases and the J segment 2 bases; nucleotides outside the gene matches: 3. The CDR3 is made up of 17 amino acids. The CDR3 loop is CASSYLGLAGATDTQYF. The DNA of the CDR3 is TGTGCCAGCAGTTACCTGGGACTAGCGGGGGCCACAGATACGCAGTATTTT.

The sample holds a few counts of this clonotype. V gene TRBV20-1 combines with J gene TRBJ2-1; 11 nucleotides agree with TRBD2. This CDR3 spans 13 amino acids. Trimming at V came to 6 bases and at J to 7 bases, leaving 5 bases not matched to a gene. Germline CDR1 and CDR2: DFQATT and SNEGSKA (reference sequence). The CDR3 protein is CSAKGLAENEQFF. CDR3 DNA: TGCAGTGCAAAGGGACTAGCGGAGAATGAGCAGTTCTTC.

This clonotype was recorded at least ten times. CDR3 loop: CASSDRQGLTEQFF. The CDR3 DNA follows: TGTGCCAGCAGTGATCGACAGGGGTTAACTGAGCAGTTCTTC. This chain connects TRBV6-6 to TRBJ2-1; 8 positions agree with TRBD1. CDR1 and CDR2 (germline): MNHNY, SVGAGI (reference sequence). The CDR3 is made up of 14 amino acids. Trimming cost V 5 bases and J 9 bases; bases outside gene matches: 9.

The chain couples TRBV29-1 to TRBJ2-4; no reliable D call. This CDR3 spans 15 amino acids. V was trimmed by 0 bases and J by 0 bases, leaving 9 bases between them. Germline V gene data show CDR1 as SQVTM and CDR2 as ANQGSEA. CDR3 protein: CSVEDQVLAKNIQYF. Here the CDR3 DNA reads TGCAGCGTTGAAGATCAGGTACTAGCCAAAAACATTCAGTACTTC.

This clonotype was seen a few times. The chain recombines TRBV7-9 with TRBJ2-3, with TRBD1 matching 7 bases. The germline V gene encodes CDR1 SEHNR and CDR2 FQNEAQ (reference sequence). This CDR3 spans 18 amino acids. After removal of 7 bases from V and 2 bases from J, the junction contained 18 bases not matched to a gene. The CDR3 region has the DNA TGTGCCAGCACCCCCACCGTCGGGACAGCGTTTGTCACAGATACGCAGTATTTT. Translating it yields CASTPTVGTAFVTDTQYF.

This clonotype showed up many times. The rearrangement links TRBV7-2 to TRBJ2-1; D tentatively fits TRBD1 or TRBD2 (5 bases each). Trimming pared 2 bases from V and 6 bases from J, leaving 8 bases between. CDR1 SGHTA and CDR2 FQGNSA come from the germline V gene. CDR3 size: 13 residues. CDR3 nucleotides: TGTGCCAGCAGCTTAACGGGGCGCAATGAGCAGTTCTTC. Protein: CASSLTGRNEQFF.

The table lists this clonotype with many counts. This chain links TRBV5-1 with TRBJ2-7; 7 bases agree with TRBD2. V dropped 4 bases and J dropped 0; count of bases not matched to a gene: 7. This CDR3 is 15 amino acids long. Per germline, CDR1 SGHRS and CDR2 YFSETQ. CDR3 nucleotide sequence: TGCGCCAGCAGCATTCTGTCGGGGGGCTCCTACGAGCAGTACTTC. It yields the protein CASSILSGGSYEQYF.

The chain couples TRBV10-3 to TRBJ1-2; 7 nucleotides line up with TRBD1. The germline V gene has CDR1 ENHRY and CDR2 SYGVKD. V shed 3 bases and J 7 bases; nucleotides not matched to a gene: 8. The CDR3 has 14 amino acids. The CDR3 here is CAISDRGGTVGYTF. The CDR3 nucleotides read TGTGCCATCAGTGACAGGGGGGGTACGGTTGGCTACACCTTC.

The chain links TRBV29-1 to TRBJ1-2; no reliable D call. Trimming removed 8 bases from V and 7 bases from J, with 8 bases in between. This CDR3 is 9 amino acids long. Germline V lookup: CDR1 SQVTM, CDR2 ANQGSEA. Here the CDR3 DNA reads TGCAGCTCCACTCTTGGCTACACCTTC. It translates to CSSTLGYTF. The full variable domain, in which reference TRBV29-1 and TRBJ1-2 provide the parts outside the CDR3, is SAVISQKPSRDICQRGTSLTIQCQVDSQVTMMFWYRQQPGQSLTLIATANQGSEATYESGFVIDKFPISRPNLTFSTLTVSNMSPEDSSIYLCSSTLGYTFGSGTRLTVV.

This clonotype was seen at least ten times. J is TRBJ2-7 and V is TRBV5-1; D ambiguous. The CDR3 consists of 14 residues. The V gene's germline CDR1 is SGHRS and CDR2 YFSETQ. Trimming took 0 bases from V and 0 from J, leaving 7 bases between them. Written as DNA, the CDR3 is TGCGCCAGCAGCTTGGACGCCAGCTCCTACGAGCAGTACTTC. Translated, it gives CASSLDASSYEQYF.

This rearrangement joins TRBV3-1 to TRBJ2-3, with D tentatively TRBD2 (5 bases). Germline assignment: CDR1 LGHDT and CDR2 YNNKEL (reference sequence). This CDR3 spans 17 amino acids. Trimming removed 0 bases at V and 2 bases at J, with 15 bases between. The CDR3: CASSQDPRGTYTDTQYF. In nucleotides, the CDR3 is TGTGCCAGCAGCCAAGATCCACGGGGAACTTACACAGATACGCAGTATTTT.

In this sample, this clonotype turned up many times. The CDR3 protein is CASSTRTGAIQNTEAFF. CDR3 in DNA: TGTGCCAGCAGTACTAGGACAGGGGCGATCCAGAACACTGAAGCTTTCTTT. V gene TRBV12-3 or TRBV12-4 combines with J gene TRBJ1-1; 9 bases fit TRBD1. CDR3 length: 17 amino acids. V lost 5 bases to trimming and J lost 1 base; unmatched junction nucleotides: 11.

In this sample, this clonotype turned up many times. The V call is TRBV6-5, the J call TRBJ1-4, with 7 bases identical to TRBD1. V trimming: 4 bases; J trimming: 8 bases; junction bases outside the gene matches: 10. From germline, CDR1 is MNHEY and CDR2 SVGAGI. CDR3 size: 15 residues. The CDR3: CASSSNGLRGEKLFF. CDR3 bases: TGTGCCAGCAGTTCCAACGGACTCAGGGGGGAAAAACTGTTTTTT.

The sample holds a few counts of this clonotype. The CDR3 reads CASSLSEKGGKQYF. As DNA, the CDR3 is TGTGCCAGCAGCTTAAGCGAAAAGGGGGGTAAGCAGTACTTC. This sequence joins TRBV7-8 and TRBJ2-7; D may match TRBD1 or TRBD2 (6 bases each). Trimming removed 2 bases at V and 8 bases at J, with 16 bases between. Germline-derived CDR1 and CDR2 are SGHVS and FQNEAQ. CDR3 length equals 14 residues.

V usage is TRBV27 and J usage is TRBJ2-3; no firm D call. CDR3 size: 17 residues. Germline CDR1 and CDR2: MNHEY and SMNVEV (reference sequence). The V end was cut by 3 bases, the J end by 9 bases, with 25 bases between. The CDR3 nucleotides are TGTGCCAGCAGTTTCGGGTTATTGGCCTACCCCCTTCAAACGCAGTATTTT. Translating it yields CASSFGLLAYPLQTQYF.

This chain uses TRBV19 with TRBJ2-1, with a possible D match to TRBD1 (5 bases). Germline CDR1 and CDR2: LNHDA and SQIVND (reference sequence). CDR3 length: 13 residues. Trimming removed 3 bases from V and 5 bases from J, with 8 bases in between. The CDR3 DNA reads as TGTGCCAGTAGTATGGGGCAGAACAATGAGCAGTTCTTC. Its translation: CASSMGQNNEQFF.

The CDR3 sequence is CASSLAALRPRRYGYTF. The CDR3 DNA reads as TGTGCCAGCAGCTTGGCCGCGTTAAGGCCTCGTCGCTATGGCTACACCTTC. The chain employs TRBV5-6 and TRBJ1-2, with unresolved D. CDR3 size: 17 residues. V gave up 0 bases and J gave up 4 bases, with 19 bases separating them. Germline CDR1 and CDR2: SGHDT and YYEEEE.